These 32 T cell receptor beta chains originate from one sample sequenced in a study of post-analysis software for immune sequencing data. Study-wide results and limits: Patients used about five TRBV segments, including TRBV5-6, TRBV5-1 and TRBV20-1, more often than controls.

No cognate antigen is known for these TCRs. Every TCR beta cDNA library bore unique molecular identifiers. Using its own MiXCR run on the PCR reads, TCRdb lists one record per CDR3 protein. The table lists hundreds of thousands of distinct CDR3 sequences, roughly 45% of them singletons. Sequenced: blood. These receptors were obtained from a girl aged 5-17 years with multiple sclerosis.

This clonotype was observed a handful of times. The rearrangement joins TRBV12-3 or TRBV12-4 to TRBJ2-7, with D possibly TRBD1 on 6 matching bases. This CDR3 is 14 amino acids long. Trimming took 2 bases from V and 5 from J, leaving 13 bases between them. DNA for the CDR3: TGTGCCAGCAGTTTACAACAGGGATTAGACGAGCAGTACTTC. Residues: CASSLQQGLDEQYF.

V usage is TRBV12-3 or TRBV12-4 and J usage is TRBJ2-5; D might be TRBD2 (6 bases). This CDR3 comprises 15 residues. Trimming cost V 2 bases and J 4 bases, with 14 bases left between them. CDR3: CASSLWRGAGETQYF. Here the CDR3 DNA reads TGTGCCAGCAGTTTATGGCGGGGAGCGGGAGAGACCCAGTACTTC.

This clonotype has at least ten counts. This sequence joins TRBV6-4 and TRBJ2-1; 7 bases fit TRBD1. The length of the CDR3 is 14 residues. The germline V gene encodes CDR1 MRHNA and CDR2 SNTAGT. The ends lost 3 bases at V and 2 bases at J; junction bases unmatched: 1. CDR3 region: CASSEGGAYNEQFF. The CDR3 DNA is TGTGCCAGCAGTGAAGGGGGCGCCTACAATGAGCAGTTCTTC.

This clonotype was counted a few times. This rearrangement joins TRBV3-1 to TRBJ1-2, with a weak D call TRBD1 (5 bases). The CDR3 sequence is 14 residues long. Germline CDR1 reads LGHDT; CDR2 reads YNNKEL (reference sequence). Trimming removed 0 bases from V and 10 bases from J, with 15 bases in between. CDR3 in DNA: TGTGCCAGCAGCCAAGATAGGAACGGGGGGGACTACACCTTC. It encodes CASSQDRNGGDYTF.

V gene TRBV20-1 combines with J gene TRBJ2-1; D unresolved. CDR1 DFQATT and CDR2 SNEGSKA come from the germline V gene (reference sequence). The CDR3 consists of 12 residues. Trimming removed 8 bases at V and 2 bases at J, with 10 bases between. The CDR3 region has the DNA TGCAGTCCCCTGGGCCCCTACAATGAGCAGTTCTTC. Translated: CSPLGPYNEQFF.

This clonotype was detected only a few times. The rearrangement uses TRBV4-2 and TRBJ1-2; 8 bases map to TRBD1. Germline loops: CDR1 LGHNA, CDR2 YNFKEQ. The CDR3 sequence is 17 residues long. V lost 0 bases, J lost 2 bases, and 8 bases stayed unmatched. This CDR3 is CASSQDLRTGLNYGYTF. The DNA of the CDR3 is TGTGCCAGCAGCCAAGATCTCCGGACAGGGTTAAACTATGGCTACACCTTC.

The chain joins TRBV29-1 to TRBJ1-1, with D unresolved. CDR1 and CDR2 (germline): SQVTM, ANQGSEA. The V gene lost 7 bases and the J gene lost 0 bases, with 12 bases spanning the gap. The CDR3 spans 13 residues. CDR3 DNA sequence: TGCAGCGCCGCGGCAGCTATGAACACTGAAGCTTTCTTT. Protein: CSAAAAMNTEAFF.

The rearrangement joins TRBV5-1 to TRBJ2-1; 11 bases are a match to TRBD2. The trim removed 4 bases at V and 6 bases at J, leaving 9 bases unmatched. This CDR3 comprises 16 residues. From germline, CDR1 is SGHRS and CDR2 YFSETQ. The CDR3 DNA reads as TGCGCCAGCAGCATGAATAGCGGGAGGGCCGGCAATGAGCAGTTCTTC. Amino acid sequence: CASSMNSGRAGNEQFF.

A few counts support this clonotype. The gene calls are TRBV5-5 and TRBJ2-3; D not certain. Trimming took 4 bases from V and 6 from J, leaving 9 bases between them. Germline V gives CDR1 SGHKS, CDR2 YYEKEE (reference sequence). The CDR3 spans 12 residues. As DNA, the CDR3 is TGTGCCAGCAGCCCACAGAGTGATACGCAGTATTTT. This sequence encodes CASSPQSDTQYF.

This clonotype has more than one count but fewer than ten. The chain combines TRBV6-1 with TRBJ1-2; D uncertain. Per germline, CDR1 MNHNS and CDR2 SASEGT. Trimming stripped 8 bases from V and 4 bases from J, with 17 bases between. The CDR3 spans 14 residues. The CDR3 is CASGRLRTSYGYTF. DNA of the CDR3: TGTGCCAGCGGGAGGCTCAGGACTTCCTATGGCTACACCTTC.

The chain uses TRBV5-5 and TRBJ1-2; D unclear. The V gene's germline CDR1 is SGHKS and CDR2 YYEKEE (reference sequence). Trimming left V 4 bases short and J 1 base short, with 11 bases between. The CDR3 totals 14 residues. The CDR3 DNA reads as TGTGCCAGCAGCGCTCAACAGAGTAACTATGGCTACACCTTC. Translated: CASSAQQSNYGYTF.

This clonotype was counted a few times. The rearrangement links TRBV12-3 or TRBV12-4 to TRBJ1-5; a weak D match, TRBD1 (5 bases). This CDR3 is built from 13 residues. V dropped 6 bases and J dropped 9 bases, with 15 bases sitting between them. CDR3 protein: CASRQQGPSPQHF. DNA for the CDR3: TGTGCCAGCAGGCAGCAGGGCCCTTCGCCCCAGCATTTT.

V usage is TRBV7-9 and J usage is TRBJ2-5; D not resolved. In germline, CDR1 is SEHNR, CDR2 FQNEAQ (reference sequence). With 1 base removed from V and 4 bases from J, the gap between germline ends came to 13 bases. This CDR3 region has 15 residues. The CDR3 is CASSLEGIERETQYF. The CDR3, as DNA: TGTGCCAGCAGCTTAGAAGGGATCGAGCGAGAGACCCAGTACTTC.

The rearrangement links TRBV12-3 or TRBV12-4 to TRBJ2-1, with a tentative D call TRBD1 (5 bases). Trimming pared 3 bases from V and 6 bases from J, leaving 12 bases between. This CDR3 is built from 14 residues. CDR3 coding DNA: TGTGCCAGCAGTTTTGACAGTGCCATCAATGAGCAGTTCTTC. Translating gives CASSFDSAINEQFF.

Here the CDR3 reads CASIRGGGGWVEQFF. Written as DNA, the CDR3 is TGTGCCAGCATTCGCGGAGGGGGGGGATGGGTAGAGCAGTTCTTC. The V call is TRBV12-3 or TRBV12-4, the J call TRBJ2-1, with D perhaps TRBD2 (7 bases). The CDR3 loop spans 15 amino acids. Trimming took off 7 bases at V and 10 bases at J, with 23 bases between the two ends.

This clonotype was observed a single time. V usage is TRBV12-3 or TRBV12-4 and J usage is TRBJ2-3; TRBD1 is a possible D gene (5 bases). This CDR3 has 15 amino acids. Deletions cut 4 bases from V and 4 bases from J, with 15 bases between. The CDR3 sequence is CASSYTGVRADTQYF. The CDR3 DNA reads as TGTGCCAGCAGTTACACAGGAGTTAGGGCAGATACGCAGTATTTT.

For this clonotype: Germline is not matched at one junction end, which may reflect a read error. This sequence joins TRBV7-9 and TRBJ1-1; 8 bases match TRBD1. CDR3 length: 10 amino acids. The germline gives CDR1 SEHNR, CDR2 FQNEAQ (reference sequence). The CDR3 reads CPPGDREAFF. DNA for the CDR3: TGCCCCCCGGGGGACAGGGAAGCTTTCTTT.

This clonotype was detected only a few times. The chain carries TRBV11-2 and TRBJ2-1; 7 bases line up with TRBD1. The CDR3 totals 15 residues. With V trimmed by 5 bases and J by 0 bases, 4 bases remained unmatched. Germline values: CDR1 SGHAT, CDR2 FQNNGV. The CDR3 nucleotides read TGTGCCAGCAGCCGGACAGGAGTCTCCTACAATGAGCAGTTCTTC. It translates to CASSRTGVSYNEQFF.

The chain combines TRBV5-1 with TRBJ1-1; 7 positions agree with TRBD1. Germline V gene lookup returns CDR1 SGHRS and CDR2 YFSETQ. The CDR3 is made up of 13 amino acids. V was pared by 4 bases and J by 9 bases, with 9 bases of the junction left unmatched. The CDR3 sequence: CASSLAGQLKAFF. CDR3 nucleotide sequence: TGCGCCAGCAGCCTTGCGGGACAGTTGAAAGCTTTCTTT.

This chain connects TRBV6-2 or TRBV6-3 to TRBJ2-7; D is undetermined. V lost 7 bases and J 6 bases, leaving 10 bases between the germline ends. The CDR3 length is 11 residues. The germline gives CDR1 MNHEY, CDR2 SVGEGT. CDR3 DNA: TGTGCCAGCAACTTACTAAGCGAGCAGTACTTC. This sequence encodes CASNLLSEQYF.

There are a few counts of this clonotype. The V call is TRBV7-9, the J call TRBJ2-1; 12 bases map to TRBD2. Germline V gene sequence: CDR1 SEHNR, CDR2 FQNEAQ (reference sequence). The CDR3 contains 16 residues. The trim removed 4 bases at V and 8 bases at J, leaving 9 bases unmatched. CDR3 protein: CASSYLSLAGGHEQFF. As DNA, the CDR3 is TGTGCCAGCAGCTACCTGTCGCTAGCGGGGGGGCATGAGCAGTTCTTC.

This sequence joins TRBV10-3 and TRBJ2-6, with 10 bases that match TRBD1. Per the germline V gene, CDR1 is ENHRY and CDR2 is SYGVKD. The length of the CDR3 is 19 residues. The V gene end was trimmed by 0 bases and the J gene end by 0 bases; junction bases not matched to a gene: 5. The CDR3 reads CAISESGQGISSGANVLTF. The CDR3 DNA reads as TGTGCCATCAGTGAGTCGGGACAGGGGATCAGCTCTGGGGCCAACGTCCTGACTTTC.

About this clonotype: The junction shows a germline mismatch at one end, possibly a read error. The chain is built from TRBV6-5 and TRBJ2-3; tentative D call: TRBD2 (6 bases). Germline lookup yields CDR1 MNHEY and CDR2 SVGAGI. There are 13 residues in the CDR3. As DNA, the CDR3 is TGCGCCAGCGGGCGTGGGGGCACAGATACGCAGTATTTT. It yields the protein CASGRGGTDTQYF.

V is TRBV9 and J is TRBJ1-2, with 12 bases that match TRBD1. J was trimmed by 6 bases and V by 1 base; bases with no gene match: 4. This CDR3 is 15 amino acids long. The V gene's germline CDR1 is SGDLS and CDR2 YYNGEE. The CDR3 DNA sequence: TGTGCCAGCAGCGTAACCGGGACAGGGGGCGATGGCTACACCTTC. Translated: CASSVTGTGGDGYTF.

The sample holds a few counts of this clonotype. The J gene is TRBJ2-1, the V gene TRBV28; TRBD2 matches 13 bases. V dropped 8 bases and J dropped 1; count of bases not matched to a gene: 5. The CDR3 has 16 amino acids. Per germline, CDR1 MDHEN and CDR2 SYDVKM. The CDR3 DNA is TGTGCCAGCGTACTAGCGGGAGGGCCGTCCTACAATGAGCAGTTCTTC. Translation: CASVLAGGPSYNEQFF.

V is TRBV4-1 and J is TRBJ2-1, with D perhaps given as TRBD1 or TRBD2 (5 bases each). Trimming pared 2 bases from V and 4 bases from J, leaving 12 bases between. Germline lookup yields CDR1 MGHRA and CDR2 YSYEKL. The CDR3 runs 15 residues. The CDR3 nucleotides are TGCGCCAGCAGCCAACCCGGGACCTTTTACAATGAGCAGTTCTTC. Translating gives CASSQPGTFYNEQFF.

The rearrangement uses TRBV6-5 and TRBJ2-1; 7 nucleotides match TRBD1. Germline V gene sequence: CDR1 MNHEY, CDR2 SVGAGI. This CDR3 contains 14 residues. Trimming took 11 bases from V and 3 from J; bases not matched to a gene: 10. The CDR3 DNA reads TGTGCCTGCTTCCGGGACAGTCGCTACAATGAGCAGTTCTTC. It yields the protein CACFRDSRYNEQFF.

The chain couples TRBV27 to TRBJ2-7, with D hard to call. The CDR3 contains 14 residues. V was pared by 3 bases and J by 1 base, with 10 bases between. Germline loops: CDR1 MNHEY, CDR2 SMNVEV (reference sequence). CDR3 coding DNA: TGTGCCAGCAGTTTTCCCGGGCTATCCTACGAGCAGTACTTC. Residues: CASSFPGLSYEQYF.

The chain carries TRBV7-2 and TRBJ2-6; D unresolved. There are 16 residues in the CDR3. V lost 6 bases, J lost 1 base, and 13 bases lay in between. Germline values: CDR1 SGHTA, CDR2 FQGNSA. CDR3 sequence reads: CASSSGRRSGANVLTF. CDR3 bases: TGTGCCAGCAGTTCCGGTAGGAGATCTGGGGCCAACGTCCTGACTTTC.

The CDR3 DNA reads TGTGCCACCAGTGATCCTTATCAGTTCCAAGAGACCCAGTACTTC. This codes for CATSDPYQFQETQYF. This chain connects TRBV24-1 to TRBJ2-7; D not certain. The J call is in doubt because the DNA end fits TRBJ2-5 better. Germline V lookup: CDR1 KGHDR, CDR2 SFDVKD. The CDR3 loop spans 15 amino acids.

The gene calls are TRBV12-3 or TRBV12-4 and TRBJ2-7, with 10 bases that match TRBD1. V gave up 1 base and J gave up 1 base; unmatched junction bases: 7. This CDR3 region has 17 residues. In DNA, the CDR3 is TGTGCCAGCAGTTTAGGGTCGGGACAGGGGACTTCCTACGAGCAGTACTTC. Its protein is CASSLGSGQGTSYEQYF.

This clonotype was counted between two and nine times. This chain uses TRBV5-1 with TRBJ2-7, with no clear D. The CDR3 length is 14 residues. CDR1 and CDR2 (germline): SGHRS, YFSETQ. Trimming shortened V by 1 base and J by 1 base, and 9 bases separated the two germline ends. CDR3 residues: CASSLHGQSYEQYF. Here the CDR3 DNA reads TGCGCCAGCAGCTTGCACGGGCAGTCCTACGAGCAGTACTTC.